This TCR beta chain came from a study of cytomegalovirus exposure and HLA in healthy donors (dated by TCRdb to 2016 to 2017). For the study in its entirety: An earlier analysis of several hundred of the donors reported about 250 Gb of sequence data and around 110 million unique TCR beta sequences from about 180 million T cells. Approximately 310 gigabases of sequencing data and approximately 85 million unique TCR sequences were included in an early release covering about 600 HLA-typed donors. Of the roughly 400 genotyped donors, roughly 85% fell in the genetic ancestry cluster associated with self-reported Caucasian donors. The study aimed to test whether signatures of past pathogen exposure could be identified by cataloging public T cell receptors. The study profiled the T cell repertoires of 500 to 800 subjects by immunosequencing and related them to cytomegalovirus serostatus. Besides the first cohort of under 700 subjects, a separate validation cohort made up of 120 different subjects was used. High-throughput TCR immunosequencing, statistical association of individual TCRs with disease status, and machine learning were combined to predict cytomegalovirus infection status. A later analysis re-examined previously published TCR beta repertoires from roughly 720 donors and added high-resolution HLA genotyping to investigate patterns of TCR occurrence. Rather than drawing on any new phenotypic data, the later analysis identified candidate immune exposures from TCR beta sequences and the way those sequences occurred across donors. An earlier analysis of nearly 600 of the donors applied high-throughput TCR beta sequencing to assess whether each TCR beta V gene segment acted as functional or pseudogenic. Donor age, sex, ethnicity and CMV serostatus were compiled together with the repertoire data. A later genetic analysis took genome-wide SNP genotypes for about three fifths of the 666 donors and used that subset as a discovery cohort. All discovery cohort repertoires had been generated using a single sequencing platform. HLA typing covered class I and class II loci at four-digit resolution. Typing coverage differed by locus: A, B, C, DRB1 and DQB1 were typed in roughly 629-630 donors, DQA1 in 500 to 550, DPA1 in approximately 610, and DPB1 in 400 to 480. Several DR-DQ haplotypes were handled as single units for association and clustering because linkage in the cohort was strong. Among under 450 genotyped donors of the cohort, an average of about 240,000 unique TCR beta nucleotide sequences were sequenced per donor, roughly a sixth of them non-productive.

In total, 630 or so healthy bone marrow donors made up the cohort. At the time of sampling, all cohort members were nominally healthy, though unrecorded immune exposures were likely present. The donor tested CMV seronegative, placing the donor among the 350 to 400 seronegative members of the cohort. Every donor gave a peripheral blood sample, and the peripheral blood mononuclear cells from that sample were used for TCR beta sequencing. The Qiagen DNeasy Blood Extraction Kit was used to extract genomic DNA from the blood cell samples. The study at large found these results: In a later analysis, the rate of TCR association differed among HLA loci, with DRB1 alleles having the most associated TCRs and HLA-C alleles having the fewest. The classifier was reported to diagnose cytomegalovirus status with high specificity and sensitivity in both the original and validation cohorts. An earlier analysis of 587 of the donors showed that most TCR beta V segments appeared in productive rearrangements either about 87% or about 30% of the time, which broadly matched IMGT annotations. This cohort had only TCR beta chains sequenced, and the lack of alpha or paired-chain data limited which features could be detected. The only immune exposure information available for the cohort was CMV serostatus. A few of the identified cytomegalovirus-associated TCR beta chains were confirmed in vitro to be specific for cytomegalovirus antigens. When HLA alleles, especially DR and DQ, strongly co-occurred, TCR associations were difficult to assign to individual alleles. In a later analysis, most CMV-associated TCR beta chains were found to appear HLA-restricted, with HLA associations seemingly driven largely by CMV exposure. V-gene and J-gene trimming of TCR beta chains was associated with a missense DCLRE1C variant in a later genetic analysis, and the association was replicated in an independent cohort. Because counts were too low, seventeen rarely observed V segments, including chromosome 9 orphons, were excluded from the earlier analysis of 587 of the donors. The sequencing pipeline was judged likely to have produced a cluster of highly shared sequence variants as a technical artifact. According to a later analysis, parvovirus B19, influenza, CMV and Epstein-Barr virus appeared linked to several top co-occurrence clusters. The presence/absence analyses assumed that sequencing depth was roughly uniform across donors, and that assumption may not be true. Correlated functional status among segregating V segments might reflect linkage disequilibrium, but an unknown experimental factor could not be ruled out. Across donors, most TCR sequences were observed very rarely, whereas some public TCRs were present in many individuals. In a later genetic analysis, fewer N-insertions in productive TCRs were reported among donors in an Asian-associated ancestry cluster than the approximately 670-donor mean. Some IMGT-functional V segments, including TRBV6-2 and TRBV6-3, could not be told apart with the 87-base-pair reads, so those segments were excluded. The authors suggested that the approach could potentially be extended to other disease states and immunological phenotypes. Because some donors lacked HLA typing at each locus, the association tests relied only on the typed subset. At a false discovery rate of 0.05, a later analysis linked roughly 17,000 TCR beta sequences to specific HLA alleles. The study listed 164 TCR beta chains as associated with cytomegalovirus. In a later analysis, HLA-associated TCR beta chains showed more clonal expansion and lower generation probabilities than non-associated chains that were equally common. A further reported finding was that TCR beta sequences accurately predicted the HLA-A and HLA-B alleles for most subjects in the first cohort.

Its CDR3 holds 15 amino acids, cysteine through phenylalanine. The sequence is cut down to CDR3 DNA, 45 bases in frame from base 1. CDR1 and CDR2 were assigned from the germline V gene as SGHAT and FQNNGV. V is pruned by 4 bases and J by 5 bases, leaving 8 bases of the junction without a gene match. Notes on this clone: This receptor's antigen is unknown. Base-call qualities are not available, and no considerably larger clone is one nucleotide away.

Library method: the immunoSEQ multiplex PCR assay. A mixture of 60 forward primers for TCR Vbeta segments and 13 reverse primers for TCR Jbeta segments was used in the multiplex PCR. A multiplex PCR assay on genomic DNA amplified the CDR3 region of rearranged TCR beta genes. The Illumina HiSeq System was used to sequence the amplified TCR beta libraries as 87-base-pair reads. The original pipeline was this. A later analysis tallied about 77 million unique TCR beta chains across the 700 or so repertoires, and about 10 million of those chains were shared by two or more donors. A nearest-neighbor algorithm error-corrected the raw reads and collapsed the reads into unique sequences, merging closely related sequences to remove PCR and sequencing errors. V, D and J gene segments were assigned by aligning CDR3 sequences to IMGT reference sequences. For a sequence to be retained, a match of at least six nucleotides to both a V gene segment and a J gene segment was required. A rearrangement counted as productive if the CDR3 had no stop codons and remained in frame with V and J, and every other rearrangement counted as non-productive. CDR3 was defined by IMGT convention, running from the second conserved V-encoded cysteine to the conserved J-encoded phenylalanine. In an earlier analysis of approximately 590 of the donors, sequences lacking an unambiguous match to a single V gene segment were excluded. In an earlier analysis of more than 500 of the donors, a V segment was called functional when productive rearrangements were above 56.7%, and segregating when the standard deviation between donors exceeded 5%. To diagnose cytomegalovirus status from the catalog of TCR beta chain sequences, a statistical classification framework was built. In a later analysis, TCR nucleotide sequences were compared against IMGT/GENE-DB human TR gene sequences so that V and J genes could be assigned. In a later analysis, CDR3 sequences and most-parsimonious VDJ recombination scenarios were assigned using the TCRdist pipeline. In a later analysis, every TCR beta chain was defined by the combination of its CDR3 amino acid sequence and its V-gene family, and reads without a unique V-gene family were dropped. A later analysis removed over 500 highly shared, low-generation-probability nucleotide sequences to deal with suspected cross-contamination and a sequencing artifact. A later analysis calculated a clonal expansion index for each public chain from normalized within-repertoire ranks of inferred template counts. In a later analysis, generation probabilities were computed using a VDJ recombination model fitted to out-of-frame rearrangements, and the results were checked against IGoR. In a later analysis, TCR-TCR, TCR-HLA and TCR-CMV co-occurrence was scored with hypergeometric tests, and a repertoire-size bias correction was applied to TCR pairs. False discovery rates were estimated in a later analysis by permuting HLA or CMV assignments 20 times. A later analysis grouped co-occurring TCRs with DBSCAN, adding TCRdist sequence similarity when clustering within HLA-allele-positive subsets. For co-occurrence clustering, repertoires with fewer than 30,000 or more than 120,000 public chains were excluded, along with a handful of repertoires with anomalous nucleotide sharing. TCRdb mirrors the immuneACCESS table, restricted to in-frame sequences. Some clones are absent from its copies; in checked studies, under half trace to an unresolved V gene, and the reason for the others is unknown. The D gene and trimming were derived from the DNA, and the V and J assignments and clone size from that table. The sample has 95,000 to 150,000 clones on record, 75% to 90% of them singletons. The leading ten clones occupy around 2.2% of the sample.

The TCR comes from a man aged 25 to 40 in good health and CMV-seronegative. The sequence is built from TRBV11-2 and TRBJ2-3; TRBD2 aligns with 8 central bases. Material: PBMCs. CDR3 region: CASSWGGGQEDTQYF. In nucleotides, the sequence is TGTGCCAGCAGCTGGGGCGGGGGGCAGGAAGATACGCAGTATTTT.